This section outlines one T cell receptor (beta chain) sequence together with its context. Its antigen is still unknown. A J-beta primer mix and a sample-barcoded 5' primer were used in a second PCR of roughly 6 to 12 cycles. TCRdb re-analysed the 5' RACE reads in MiXCR, keeping a single row per CDR3 protein. The sample shows 700,000 to 800,000 distinct CDR3 sequences, roughly 44% of them seen only once. These data belong to a study of blood T cells in healthy people across ages. Study information: In model experiments, template switching was able to capture about one barcoded beta molecule for every two T cells that were present.

General study results and limits: Estimated diversity, derived from one million T cells, was regarded as an underestimate. Unsorted PBMC input precluded a conclusive naive versus antigen-experienced comparison.

Germline lookup yields CDR1 MDHEN and CDR2 SYDVKM. The CDR3 sequence is 14 residues long. Unmatched junction bases numbered 11, after V lost 6 bases and J lost 8 bases. Sample: blood. The chain carries TRBV28 and TRBJ1-2, with 8 positions matching TRBD1. The clonotype originates from a woman in her sixties or seventies in good health. The CDR3 DNA follows: TGTGCCAGCAGACCCGGGACAGGAGCGTTGGGCTACACCTTC. Translation gives CASRPGTGALGYTF.